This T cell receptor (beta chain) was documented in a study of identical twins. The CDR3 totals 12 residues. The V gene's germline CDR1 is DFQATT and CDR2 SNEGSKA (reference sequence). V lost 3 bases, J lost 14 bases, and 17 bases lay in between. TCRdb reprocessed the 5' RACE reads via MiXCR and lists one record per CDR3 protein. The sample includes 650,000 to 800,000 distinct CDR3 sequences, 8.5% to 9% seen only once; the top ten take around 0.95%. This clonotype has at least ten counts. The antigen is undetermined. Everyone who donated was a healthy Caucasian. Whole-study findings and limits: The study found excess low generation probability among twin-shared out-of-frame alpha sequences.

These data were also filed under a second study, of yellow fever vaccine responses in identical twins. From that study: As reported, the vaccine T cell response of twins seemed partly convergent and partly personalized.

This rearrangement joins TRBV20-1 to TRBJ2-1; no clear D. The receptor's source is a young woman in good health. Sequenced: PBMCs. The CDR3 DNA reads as TGCAGTGCTAGGCAGCTGGGTGGAGTTAAGTTCTTC. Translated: CSARQLGGVKFF.